The 18 T cell receptor beta chains below come from one sample, sequenced in a study of T cells in localized non-small cell lung cancer. The protocol was immunoSEQ multiplex PCR, while the TCRdb copy is restricted to in-frame clones and leaves out a portion. Here the sample spans fewer than 25,000 clones, 75% to 95% being singletons. This material consisted of peripheral blood, taken before any cancer treatment. The source of these receptors is a male donor at least 60 years old with stage I squamous cell lung carcinoma.

This sequence joins TRBV6-6 and TRBJ1-3; D is undetermined. Germline V gives CDR1 MNHNY, CDR2 SVGAGI (reference sequence). The CDR3 contains 16 residues. V gave up 2 bases and J gave up 0 bases, with 11 bases separating them. CDR3 sequence: CASSYMTGGSGNTIYF. The CDR3 DNA is TGTGCCAGCAGTTACATGACGGGAGGCTCTGGAAACACCATATATTTT.

This chain connects TRBV18 to TRBJ2-7; maybe TRBD1 (5 bases). The CDR3 runs 13 residues. Germline CDR1 and CDR2: KGHSH and LQKENI. The V and J ends lost 2 bases and 5 bases respectively, with 10 bases between them. The CDR3 loop is CASSPAPGHEQYF. The DNA for the CDR3 is TGTGCCAGCTCACCAGCCCCAGGGCACGAGCAGTACTTC.

This rearrangement joins TRBV7-2 to TRBJ2-5; 8 bases map to TRBD2. V dropped 5 bases and J dropped 4; count of bases not matched to a gene: 9. Germline V gene lookup returns CDR1 SGHTA and CDR2 FQGNSA. The CDR3 contains 15 residues. This CDR3 reads CASSGGGSGGETQYF. In nucleotides, the CDR3 is TGTGCCAGCAGCGGGGGCGGGAGCGGGGGAGAGACCCAGTACTTC.

The chain joins TRBV7-8 to TRBJ2-7; 9 nucleotides line up with TRBD1. Germline V CDR1 and CDR2: SGHVS, FQNEAQ. J was trimmed by 3 bases and V by 7 bases; bases with no gene match: 7. This CDR3 is built from 14 residues. The CDR3 region is CASTPEGQGYEQYF. CDR3 DNA: TGTGCCAGCACCCCAGAGGGACAGGGCTACGAGCAGTACTTC. The full variable domain, with the rest looked up from reference TRBV7-8 and TRBJ2-7, is GAGVSQSPRYKVAKRGQDVALRCDPISGHVSLFWYQQALGQGPEFLTYFQNEAQLDKSGLPSDRFFAERPEGSVSTLKIQRTQQEDSAVYLCASTPEGQGYEQYFGPGTRLTVT.

The V and J genes are TRBV6-1 and TRBJ2-3, with 9 bases matching TRBD2. This CDR3 region has 15 residues. Germline CDR1 MNHNS, CDR2 SASEGT. V dropped 0 bases and J dropped 4; count of bases not matched to a gene: 2. CDR3 loop: CASSEAAGGADTQYF. CDR3 coding DNA: TGTGCCAGCAGTGAAGCAGCGGGAGGAGCAGATACGCAGTATTTT.

J is TRBJ2-7 and V is TRBV9; 9 bases map to TRBD2. V lost 2 bases to trimming and J lost 7 bases; unmatched junction nucleotides: 13. The CDR3 sequence is 16 residues long. Germline V gene sequence: CDR1 SGDLS, CDR2 YYNGEE. The CDR3 bases are TGTGCCAGCAGCGTTGGTGCTTCTAGCGGGACGGTAGAGCAGTACTTC. Translation: CASSVGASSGTVEQYF.

The V and J genes are TRBV18 and TRBJ2-3; the D gene is possibly TRBD1 (6 bases). The CDR3 contains 15 residues. Germline V lookup: CDR1 KGHSH, CDR2 LQKENI. V was shortened by 3 bases and J by 3 bases, with 13 bases between the two germline ends. In DNA form, the CDR3 reads TGTGCCAGCTCACCCCCTGGACAGTCTACAGATACGCAGTATTTT. This translates into CASSPPGQSTDTQYF.

This rearrangement joins TRBV30 to TRBJ2-5; 10 positions match TRBD2. CDR3 length: 17 amino acids. V was clipped by 5 bases and J by 2 bases; unmatched bases: 14. The germline CDR1 and CDR2 sequences are GTSNPN and SVGIG (reference sequence). The CDR3 loop is CAWGLAGAVTTQETQYF. CDR3 coding DNA: TGTGCCTGGGGGCTAGCGGGAGCTGTTACCACTCAAGAGACCCAGTACTTC. Variable domain in full (rest from reference TRBV30 and TRBJ2-5): SQTIHQWPATLVQPVGSPLSLECTVEGTSNPNLYWYRQAAGRGLQLLFYSVGIGQISSEVPQNLSASRPQDRQFILSSKKLLLSDSGFYLCAWGLAGAVTTQETQYFGPGTRLLVL.

The rearrangement links TRBV7-8 to TRBJ1-2; 8 nucleotides agree with TRBD1. Germline CDR1 is SGHVS and CDR2 is FQNEAQ. CDR3 length: 17 amino acids. J lost 8 bases, V lost 1 base, and 15 bases had no gene match. CDR3 protein: CASSLVPGQGPLRGYTF. CDR3 nucleotide sequence: TGTGCCAGCAGCTTAGTACCAGGACAGGGTCCATTGCGAGGCTACACCTTC.

The V gene is TRBV4-1, the J gene TRBJ1-2; D remains unclear. CDR1 and CDR2 from the germline V gene are MGHRA and YSYEKL. Trimming took off 3 bases at V and 2 bases at J, with 4 bases between the two ends. This CDR3 has 12 amino acids. In DNA, the CDR3 is TGCGCCAGCAGCCAGGACAACTATGGCTACACCTTC. Its translation: CASSQDNYGYTF.

This chain uses TRBV18 with TRBJ2-5, with D maybe TRBD1 (5 bases). V was clipped by 2 bases and J by 5 bases, with 6 bases between them. The length of the CDR3 is 12 residues. CDR1 and CDR2 from the germline V gene are KGHSH and LQKENI. CDR3 residues: CASSPGAETQYF. CDR3 bases: TGTGCCAGCTCACCAGGGGCGGAGACCCAGTACTTC.

The chain couples TRBV28 to TRBJ2-2; the D gene is possibly TRBD2 (5 bases). The V end was cut by 6 bases, the J end by 7 bases, with 9 bases between. Germline CDR1 is MDHEN and CDR2 is SYDVKM. The CDR3 contains 12 residues. The CDR3, as DNA: TGTGCCAGCAGAGTCGGGGTCGGGGAGCTGTTTTTT. It translates to CASRVGVGELFF.

The J gene is TRBJ2-1, the V gene TRBV6-5; 7 bases map to TRBD2. Trimming removed 2 bases from V and 0 bases from J; junction bases left unmatched: 4. Germline CDR1 is MNHEY and CDR2 is SVGAGI. This CDR3 comprises 16 residues. This chain's CDR3 is CASSYGPSGSYNEQFF. The CDR3 DNA reads TGTGCCAGCAGTTACGGCCCTAGCGGCTCCTACAATGAGCAGTTCTTC.

The chain has TRBV6-5 and TRBJ1-2; D possibly corresponds to TRBD1 (5 bases). The CDR3 has 16 amino acids. Germline V CDR1 and CDR2: MNHEY, SVGAGI. Trimming stripped 3 bases from V and 4 bases from J, with 18 bases between. CDR3 loop: CASSYYARDFSYGYTF. CDR3 in DNA: TGTGCCAGCAGTTATTATGCCAGGGACTTCAGCTATGGCTACACCTTC.

This clone has just one count. V is TRBV19 and J is TRBJ2-1; TRBD2 agrees at 16 bases. Germline values: CDR1 LNHDA, CDR2 SQIVND (reference sequence). V was pared by 10 bases and J by 9 bases, with 6 bases of the junction left unmatched. This CDR3 region has 14 residues. CDR3 in DNA: TGTGCCACCCTCGGGACTAGCGGGAGGGCTGAGCAGTTCTTC. Amino acid sequence: CATLGTSGRAEQFF.

This clone appeared once. Here the CDR3 reads CASMGELAGGNEQFF. CDR3 sequence (DNA): TGTGCCAGCATGGGGGAGCTAGCGGGAGGAAATGAGCAGTTCTTC. The chain joins TRBV2 to TRBJ2-1; 11 bases are shared with TRBD2. This CDR3 spans 15 amino acids. After removal of 7 bases from V and 7 bases from J, the junction contained 9 bases not matched to a gene. Germline assignment: CDR1 SNHLY and CDR2 FYNNEI.

The chain links TRBV30 to TRBJ2-7; D is uncertain. In germline, CDR1 is GTSNPN, CDR2 SVGIG (reference sequence). The CDR3 is made up of 11 amino acids. The V gene lost 1 base and the J gene lost 3 bases, with 4 bases spanning the gap. CDR3 protein: CAWSGIYEQYF. In DNA, the CDR3 is TGTGCCTGGAGTGGAATCTACGAGCAGTACTTC.

This clone appeared a single time. The J gene is TRBJ1-5, the V gene TRBV6-5, with D tentatively TRBD1 (6 bases). V lost 4 bases to trimming and J lost 3 bases, with 13 bases between them. CDR3 length: 15 amino acids. Germline V gives CDR1 MNHEY, CDR2 SVGAGI. The CDR3 DNA sequence: TGTGCCAGCAGTTTTCAAGGGGGGCCCAATCAGCCCCAGCATTTT. The encoded protein is CASSFQGGPNQPQHF.